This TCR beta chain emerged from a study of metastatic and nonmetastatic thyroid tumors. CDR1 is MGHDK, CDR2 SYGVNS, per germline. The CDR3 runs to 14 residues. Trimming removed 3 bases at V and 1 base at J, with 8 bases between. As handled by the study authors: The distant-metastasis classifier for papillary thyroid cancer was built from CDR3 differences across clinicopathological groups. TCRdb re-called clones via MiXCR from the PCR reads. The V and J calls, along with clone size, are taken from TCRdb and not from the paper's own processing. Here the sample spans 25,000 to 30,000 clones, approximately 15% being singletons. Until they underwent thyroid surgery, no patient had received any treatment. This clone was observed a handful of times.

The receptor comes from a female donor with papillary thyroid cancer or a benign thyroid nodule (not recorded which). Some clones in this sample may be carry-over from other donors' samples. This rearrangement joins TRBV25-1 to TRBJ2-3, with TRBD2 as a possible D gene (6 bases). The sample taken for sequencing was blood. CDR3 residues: CASSEGGGTDTQYF. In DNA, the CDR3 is TGTGCCAGCAGTGAGGGGGGAGGCACAGATACGCAGTATTTT.